One and the same sample provided the 20 T cell receptor beta chains below, sequenced in a study of blood T cell repertoires in COVID-19. Only in-frame clones appear in the TCRdb table, and some are missing; sequencing was by immunoSEQ multiplex PCR. The sample lists over 5,500 clones; roughly four fifths were seen once. Sequenced sample: peripheral blood. The receptors were sampled from a man aged 55 to 70 with acute or convalescent COVID-19.

This sequence joins TRBV12-5 and TRBJ2-1; TRBD2 agrees at 12 bases. Germline lookup yields CDR1 LGHNT and CDR2 FRNRAP. This CDR3 has 14 amino acids. Trimming at V came to 6 bases and at J to 8 bases, leaving 5 bases not matched to a gene. The chain's CDR3 is CASGLAGGGDEQFF. The CDR3 DNA is TGTGCTAGTGGACTAGCGGGAGGTGGGGATGAGCAGTTCTTC.

V is TRBV15 and J is TRBJ2-5, with 9 bases lining up with TRBD1. J gave up 2 bases and V 4 bases, and 11 bases lay outside the gene matches. Looked up from germline, CDR1 is LNHNV and CDR2 is YYDKDF (reference sequence). CDR3 length: 17 amino acids. The CDR3 DNA sequence: TGTGCCACCAGCACACCTAACACCGGGACAGGGCAAGAGACCCAGTACTTC. Translated: CATSTPNTGTGQETQYF.

This clone has more than one count but fewer than ten. CDR3 coding DNA: TGTGCCTGGAGTGTAGCGGGACCGACCAACAATGAGCAGTTCTTC. It yields the protein CAWSVAGPTNNEQFF. This chain uses TRBV30 with TRBJ2-1; 7 nucleotides line up with TRBD2. The V gene end was trimmed by 0 bases and the J gene end by 5 bases; junction bases not matched to a gene: 7. This CDR3 is 15 amino acids long. Germline loops: CDR1 GTSNPN, CDR2 SVGIG (reference sequence).

V gene TRBV14 combines with J gene TRBJ2-3; 13 positions match TRBD2. Germline loops: CDR1 SGHDN, CDR2 FVKESK. This CDR3 region has 16 residues. V dropped 1 base and J dropped 8; count of bases not matched to a gene: 6. The CDR3 here is CASSQGLAGGAVTQYF. DNA of the CDR3: TGTGCCAGCAGCCAAGGACTAGCGGGGGGAGCAGTTACGCAGTATTTT. Based on the CDR3 plus reference TRBV14 and TRBJ2-3, the full variable domain is EAGVTQFPSHSVIEKGQTVTLRCDPISGHDNLYWYRRVMGKEIKFLLHFVKESKQDESGMPNNRFLAERTGGTYSTLKVQPAELEDSGVYFCASSQGLAGGAVTQYFGPGTRLTVL.

This clone ranks as medium-sized. This chain joins TRBV23-1 and TRBJ2-2; TRBD1 matches 8 bases. TRBV23-1 is assigned to the ORF class and has an uncertain function. The length of the CDR3 is 14 residues. The trim removed 9 bases at V and 3 bases at J, leaving 6 bases unmatched. The CDR3 DNA is TGCGCCAGTCCGGACAGGGACGACACCGGGGAGCTGTTTTTT. As protein: CASPDRDDTGELFF.

This rearrangement joins TRBV9 to TRBJ1-3, with D possibly matching TRBD1 (5 bases). The CDR3 has 14 amino acids. Trimming stripped 4 bases from V and 0 bases from J, with 8 bases between. Germline-derived CDR1 and CDR2 are SGDLS and YYNGEE. CDR3 nucleotide sequence: TGTGCCAGCAGCAAGACAGACTCTGGAAACACCATATATTTT. Protein sequence: CASSKTDSGNTIYF.

CDR3 bases: TGTGCCAGCAGCGTAGAACTAGCGACTTACAATGAGCAGTTCTTC. Residues: CASSVELATYNEQFF. This chain links TRBV9 with TRBJ2-1, with TRBD2 matching over 7 bases. Trimming took 0 bases from V and 4 from J; bases not matched to a gene: 4. The CDR3 is 15 residues long. CDR1 is SGDLS and CDR2 is YYNGEE in the germline V gene.

The chain joins TRBV19 to TRBJ1-2; D call uncertain. In germline, CDR1 is LNHDA, CDR2 SQIVND (reference sequence). The ends were cut back, 0 bases at V and 5 bases at J, with 7 bases in the middle. This CDR3 comprises 13 residues. CDR3 in DNA: TGTGCCAGTAGTATAGAAGGAGCTTATGGCTACACCTTC. It is translated as CASSIEGAYGYTF.

The V gene is TRBV11-3, the J gene TRBJ2-7; D ambiguous. Germline values: CDR1 SGHNT, CDR2 YENEEA. V was clipped by 2 bases and J by 6 bases, with 8 bases between them. This CDR3 has 12 amino acids. The CDR3 sequence is CASSLTTGEQYF. The CDR3 coding sequence is TGTGCCAGCAGCTTAACCACGGGCGAGCAGTACTTC.

The chain combines TRBV10-3 with TRBJ1-4; D unresolved. The germline CDR1 and CDR2 sequences are ENHRY and SYGVKD. Trimming removed 3 bases from V and 7 bases from J, with 9 bases in between. The CDR3 length is 13 residues. The DNA of the CDR3 is TGTGCCATCAGTGACCCGGCAGGTGAAAAACTGTTTTTT. It specifies CAISDPAGEKLFF.

The rearrangement joins TRBV12-3 or TRBV12-4 to TRBJ2-7; TRBD2 matches 12 bases. The junction had 3 bases not matched to a gene; V was cut back by 5 bases and J by 7 bases. The CDR3 totals 13 residues. The CDR3 here is CASSRTSGTEQYF. The CDR3, as DNA: TGTGCCAGCAGTCGGACTAGCGGGACAGAGCAGTACTTC.

This clone was counted only a few times. The rearrangement links TRBV30 to TRBJ2-1; no clear D gene. Trimming took 5 bases from V and 5 from J, leaving 16 bases between them. Looked up from germline, CDR1 is GTSNPN and CDR2 is SVGIG (reference sequence). The CDR3 has 14 amino acids. As DNA, the CDR3 is TGTGCCTGGTCTTACGGGTCATCAGACAATGAGCAGTTCTTC. Encoded protein: CAWSYGSSDNEQFF.

This clone was seen only once. This chain links TRBV20-1 with TRBJ1-1; tentatively, D is TRBD1 (6 bases). The germline gives CDR1 DFQATT, CDR2 SNEGSKA (reference sequence). Trimming stripped 7 bases from V and 3 bases from J, with 9 bases between. The CDR3 extends over 11 amino acids. Here the CDR3 reads CSVPGDTEAFF. CDR3 coding DNA: TGCAGTGTACCAGGGGACACTGAAGCTTTCTTT.

V and J are TRBV27 and TRBJ2-3, with 13 bases identical to TRBD2. The V segment lost 0 bases and the J segment 3 bases; nucleotides outside the gene matches: 3. This CDR3 comprises 17 residues. Germline V gives CDR1 MNHEY, CDR2 SMNVEV (reference sequence). CDR3 DNA: TGTGCCAGCAGTTTATCGGGACTAGCGGGGAGGACAGATACGCAGTATTTT. It translates to CASSLSGLAGRTDTQYF.

The J gene is TRBJ1-2, the V gene TRBV3-1 (or the pseudogene TRBV3-2); 7 bases align to TRBD1. Trimming at V came to 1 base and at J to 13 bases, leaving 15 bases not matched to a gene. There are 15 residues in the CDR3. The V gene's germline CDR1 is LGHDT and CDR2 YNNKEL (reference sequence). The CDR3 bases are TGTGCCAGCAGCCAAGTGTCGGGCAGGGGGGCTTGGGCCACCTTC. Encoded protein: CASSQVSGRGAWATF.

The J gene is TRBJ1-2, the V gene TRBV29-1, with 8 bases fitting TRBD1. This CDR3 is built from 13 residues. The V segment lost 6 bases and the J segment 5 bases; nucleotides outside the gene matches: 8. Germline values: CDR1 SQVTM, CDR2 ANQGSEA. CDR3 sequence (DNA): TGCAGCGTCGAGACAGACAGGGGTTATGGCTACACCTTC. Protein sequence: CSVETDRGYGYTF.

CDR3 DNA: TGTGCCAGCAGCCCAAGACAGGGGGATCTCTATGGCTACACCTTC. Translation gives CASSPRQGDLYGYTF. The chain recombines TRBV16 with TRBJ1-2, with 9 bases fitting TRBD1. V was clipped by 4 bases and J by 4 bases; unmatched bases: 7. Per the germline V gene, CDR1 is KGHSY and CDR2 is FQNENV. The CDR3 is 15 amino acids.

This chain connects TRBV12-1 to TRBJ1-1; TRBD1, the table's D call, lacks a check against the DNA. TRBV12-1 is flagged as a pseudogene. The length of the CDR3 is 21 residues. CDR3 sequence (DNA): TGTGCCAGTCGACTATTTCCGGGACAGGGGTTCCTACCCTCAATGAACACTGAAGCTTTCTTT. This codes for CASRLFPGQGFLPSMNTEAFF.

The V and J genes are TRBV4-3 and TRBJ2-1, with 11 bases aligning to TRBD2. Germline V gene sequence: CDR1 LGHNA, CDR2 YSLEER. The CDR3 consists of 15 residues. Trimming took 1 base from V and 10 from J; bases not matched to a gene: 6. CDR3 loop: CASSQVAGGGREQFF. The CDR3 DNA is TGCGCCAGCAGCCAAGTAGCGGGAGGGGGCAGAGAGCAGTTCTTC.

V and J are TRBV5-1 and TRBJ2-2; 8 bases are a match to TRBD2. Germline lookup yields CDR1 SGHRS and CDR2 YFSETQ. This CDR3 is built from 16 residues. With V trimmed by 0 bases and J by 4 bases, 5 bases remained unmatched. DNA for the CDR3: TGCGCCAGCAGCTTGGACGGGGGGGCGAGCACCGGGGAGCTGTTTTTT. It yields the protein CASSLDGGASTGELFF. Together with reference TRBV5-1 and TRBJ2-2, the CDR3 gives the full variable domain: KAGVTQTPRYLIKTRGQQVTLSCSPISGHRSVSWYQQTPGQGLQFLFEYFSETQRNKGNFPGRFSGRQFSNSRSEMNVSTLELGDSALYLCASSLDGGASTGELFFGEGSRLTVL.